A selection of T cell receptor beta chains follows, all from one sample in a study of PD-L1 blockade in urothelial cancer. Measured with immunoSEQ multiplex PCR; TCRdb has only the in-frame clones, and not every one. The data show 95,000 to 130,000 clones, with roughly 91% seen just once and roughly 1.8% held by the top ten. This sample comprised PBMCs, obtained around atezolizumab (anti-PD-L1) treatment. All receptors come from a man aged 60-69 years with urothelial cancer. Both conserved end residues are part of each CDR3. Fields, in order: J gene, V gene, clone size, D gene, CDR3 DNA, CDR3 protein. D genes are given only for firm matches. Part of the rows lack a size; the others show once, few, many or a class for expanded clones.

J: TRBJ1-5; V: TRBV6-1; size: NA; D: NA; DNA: TGTGCCAGCAGTGAAGAAGGGGGAAGCAATCAGCCCCAGCATTTT; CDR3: CASSEEGGSNQPQHF
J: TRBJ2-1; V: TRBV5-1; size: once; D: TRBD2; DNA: TGCGCCAGCAGCCTGGCCAGGACTAGCGGGGTAGATGAGCAGTTCTTC; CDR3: CASSLARTSGVDEQFF
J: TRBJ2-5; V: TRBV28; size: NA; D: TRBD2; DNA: TGTGCCAGCAGTTCCCCAGAAATAACTAGCGGGGGAGAGACCCAGTACTTC; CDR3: CASSSPEITSGGETQYF
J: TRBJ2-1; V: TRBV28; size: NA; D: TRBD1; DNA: TGTGCCAGCAGCACATTAGGGGGACAGGGGACCTACAATGAGCAGTTCTTC; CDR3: CASSTLGGQGTYNEQFF
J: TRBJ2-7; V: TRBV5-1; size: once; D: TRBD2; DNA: TGCGCCAGCAGCTTGGCCCAGCGGGGAACCTACGAGCAGTACTTC; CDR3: CASSLAQRGTYEQYF
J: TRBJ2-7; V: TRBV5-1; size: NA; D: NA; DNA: TGCGCCAGCAGGGGGGCCGAGCAGTACTTC; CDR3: CASRGAEQYF
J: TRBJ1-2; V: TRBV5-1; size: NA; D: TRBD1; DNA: TGCGCCAGCACCCCGACAGGGATCTATGGCTACACCTTC; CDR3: CASTPTGIYGYTF
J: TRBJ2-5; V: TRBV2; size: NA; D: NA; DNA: TGTGCCAGCCGGGCGGGCCTGGGCAGAGAGACCCAGTACTTC; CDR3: CASRAGLGRETQYF
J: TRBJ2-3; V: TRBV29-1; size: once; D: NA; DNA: TGCAGCGTCCCGAGGCTTACCACAGATACGCAGTATTTT; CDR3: CSVPRLTTDTQYF
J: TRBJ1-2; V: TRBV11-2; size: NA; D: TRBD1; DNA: TGTGCCAGCAGCCGCAGGGAAGGGGGCGGCTACACCTTC; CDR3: CASSRREGGGYTF
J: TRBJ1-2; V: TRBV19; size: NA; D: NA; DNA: TGTGCCAGTAGTATAGCGGATGGCTACACCTTC; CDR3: CASSIADGYTF
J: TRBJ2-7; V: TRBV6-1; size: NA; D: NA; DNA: TGTGCCAGCAGTGGGGTGGGGGGGGGCGCTTGGAACGAGCAGTACTTC; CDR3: CASSGVGGGAWNEQYF
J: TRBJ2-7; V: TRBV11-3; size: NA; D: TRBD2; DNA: TGTGCCAGCAGCTCGTACCACCCCGGGCTAGCGGACGAGCAGTACTTC; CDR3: CASSSYHPGLADEQYF
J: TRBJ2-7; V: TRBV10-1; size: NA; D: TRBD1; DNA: TGCGCCAGCAGTGTTAAGGGGGCTACCTACGAGCAGTACTTC; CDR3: CASSVKGATYEQYF
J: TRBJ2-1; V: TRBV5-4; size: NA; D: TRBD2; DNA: TGTGCCAGCAGTGTAAATACCGGGACTAGCAATGAGCAGTTCTTC; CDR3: CASSVNTGTSNEQFF
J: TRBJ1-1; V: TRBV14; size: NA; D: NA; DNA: TGTGCCAGCAGCCCTCTTGGAGAAGGGAACACTGAAGCTTTCTTT; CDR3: CASSPLGEGNTEAFF
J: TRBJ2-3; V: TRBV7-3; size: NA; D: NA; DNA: TGTGCCAGCAGCACGTGGGGAGCGGAAGACACAGATACGCAGTATTTT; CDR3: CASSTWGAEDTDTQYF
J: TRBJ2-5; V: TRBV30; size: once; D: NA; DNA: TGTGCCTGGAGTGACCCCCAGGACCAGGGGGAGACCCAGTACTTC; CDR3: CAWSDPQDQGETQYF
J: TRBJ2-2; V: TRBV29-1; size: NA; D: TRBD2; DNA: TGCAGCGCAGGACACGGGACTAGTAACACCGGGGAGCTGTTTTTT; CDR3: CSAGHGTSNTGELFF
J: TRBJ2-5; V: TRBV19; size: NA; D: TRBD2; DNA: TGTGCCAGTAGTAGGGGACTAGCGGAAATATGTGACTTC; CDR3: CASSRGLAEICDF
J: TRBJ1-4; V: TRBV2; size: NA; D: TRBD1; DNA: TGTGCCAGCAGTGAAGGGACAGGTCGGGAAAAACTGTTTTTT; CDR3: CASSEGTGREKLFF
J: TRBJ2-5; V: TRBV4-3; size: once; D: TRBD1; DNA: TGCGCCAGCAGCCAAGGGCAGGGGGTTGAGACCCAGTACTTC; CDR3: CASSQGQGVETQYF
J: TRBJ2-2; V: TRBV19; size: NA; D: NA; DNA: TGTGCCAGTAAGGAGGTCCTCTCGAGCACCGGGGAGCTGTTTTTT; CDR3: CASKEVLSSTGELFF
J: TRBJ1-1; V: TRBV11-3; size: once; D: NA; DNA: TGTGCCAGCAGTCCAAGTCGGGGTGAAGCTTTCTTT; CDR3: CASSPSRGEAFF
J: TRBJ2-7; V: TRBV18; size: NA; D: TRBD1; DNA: TGTGCCAGCTCACCGCGGGACAGGGGGGCCTACGAGCAGTACTTC; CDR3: CASSPRDRGAYEQYF
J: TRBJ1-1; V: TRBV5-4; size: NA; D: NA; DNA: TGTGCCAGCAGCGAGGGACTGACCGTCGGGTTGAGCACTGAAGCTTTCTTT; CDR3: CASSEGLTVGLSTEAFF
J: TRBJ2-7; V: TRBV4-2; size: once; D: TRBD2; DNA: TGTGCCAGCAGCCAAGTGACTAGCGGGAGTCGGTACGAGCAGTACTTC; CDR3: CASSQVTSGSRYEQYF
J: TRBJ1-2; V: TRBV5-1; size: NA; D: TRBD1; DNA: TGCGCCAGCAGCCCGGGACAGAGGGGCTATGGCTACACCTTC; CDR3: CASSPGQRGYGYTF
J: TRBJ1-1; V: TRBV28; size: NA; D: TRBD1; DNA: TGTGCCAGCAAAGTGCCGGGACAGGGCTTAGGTACTGAAGCTTTCTTT; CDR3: CASKVPGQGLGTEAFF
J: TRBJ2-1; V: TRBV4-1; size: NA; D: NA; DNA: TGCGCCAGCAGCCAAGATAGGTCCAGGGATGATGAGCAGTTCTTC; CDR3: CASSQDRSRDDEQFF
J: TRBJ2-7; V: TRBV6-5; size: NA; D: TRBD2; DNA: TGTGCCAGCAGCCACACGGGGGGGGAGCAGTACTTC; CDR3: CASSHTGGEQYF
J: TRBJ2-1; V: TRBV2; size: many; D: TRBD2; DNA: TGTGCCAGCAGTGTGGCTAGCGGGGTAGGGCACAATGAGCAGTTCTTC; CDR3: CASSVASGVGHNEQFF
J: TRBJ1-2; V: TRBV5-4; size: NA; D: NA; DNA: TGTGCCAGCAGCCCAGTCGTGGGACACACTAACTATGGCTACACCTTC; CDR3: CASSPVVGHTNYGYTF
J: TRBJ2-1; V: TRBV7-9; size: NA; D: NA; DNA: TGTGCCAGCAGCTCAGGCCCCGGCGGGGGCGAGTTCTTC; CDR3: CASSSGPGGGEFF
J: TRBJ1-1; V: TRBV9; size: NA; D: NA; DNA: TGTGCCAGCAGCCCAACAGGGCCTGAAAAGCTTTCTTTT; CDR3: CASSPTGPEKLSF
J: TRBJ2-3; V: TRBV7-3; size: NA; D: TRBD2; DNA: TGTGCCAGCAGCTTCTCTAGCGGAGGGACAGATACGCAGTATTTT; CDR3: CASSFSSGGTDTQYF
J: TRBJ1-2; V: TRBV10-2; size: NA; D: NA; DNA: TGCGCCAGCAGTGAAGGGACTCTCTACTATGGCTACACCTTC; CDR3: CASSEGTLYYGYTF
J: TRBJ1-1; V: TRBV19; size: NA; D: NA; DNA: TGTGCCAGTAGTGTGAGGAGGGAGAACACTGAAGCTTTCTTT; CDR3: CASSVRRENTEAFF
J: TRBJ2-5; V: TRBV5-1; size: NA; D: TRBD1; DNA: TGCGCCAGCAGCGCCTACAGGGGGCCAGGGACCCAGTACTTC; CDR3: CASSAYRGPGTQYF
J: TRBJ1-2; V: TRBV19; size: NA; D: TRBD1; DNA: TGTGCCAGTAGCAAGGACAGGGAGGATATAACTGGCTATGGCTACACCTTC; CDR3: CASSKDREDITGYGYTF